A selection of T cell receptor beta chains follows, all from one sample in a study of T-cell memory formation after mild COVID-19. TCRdb recomputed calls from the 5' RACE reads with MiXCR, one row per CDR3 protein. The data contain under 450,000 distinct CDR3 sequences, 13% to 15% of them singletons. Sequencing was carried out using PBMCs or a T cell subset sorted from them (not recorded which). The origin of the receptors is a man between 18 and 29 years old who had mild COVID-19 (a few samples of this study predate the infection). Cell type and time point are not known. Both conserved end residues are part of each CDR3. D genes are given only for firm matches. For some rows the clone size is stated as once, few or many, or as a class when expanded; others skip it.

v_gene: TRBV4-3; d_gene: -; abundance: -; j_gene: TRBJ2-5; len: 15; CDR3nt: TGCGCCAGCAGCCAAGCGGTCCAGGGCCAAGAGACCCAGTACTTC; CDR3aa: CASSQAVQGQETQYF
v_gene: TRBV4-3; d_gene: -; abundance: -; j_gene: TRBJ1-2; len: 14; CDR3nt: TGCGCCAGCAGCCCTTACTTGGTGGGCTATGGCTACACCTTC; CDR3aa: CASSPYLVGYGYTF
v_gene: TRBV4-3; d_gene: -; abundance: many; j_gene: TRBJ2-1; len: 15; CDR3nt: TGCGCCAGCAGCCAAGAAAGTCAGTCCTTGGATGAGCAGTTCTTC; CDR3aa: CASSQESQSLDEQFF
v_gene: TRBV5-1; d_gene: -; abundance: -; j_gene: TRBJ2-7; len: 15; CDR3nt: TGCGCCAGCAGCTTACTGAACAGTCCTCCTATCGAGCAGTACTTC; CDR3aa: CASSLLNSPPIEQYF
v_gene: TRBV28; d_gene: -; abundance: -; j_gene: TRBJ1-1; len: 17; CDR3nt: TGTGCCAGCAGTACCCCTAGTGGGGCAAACCTGAACACTGAAGCTTTCTTT; CDR3aa: CASSTPSGANLNTEAFF
v_gene: TRBV7-9; d_gene: TRBD1; abundance: few; j_gene: TRBJ1-3; len: 16; CDR3nt: TGTGCCAGCAGCACCCGGACAGGGTCTAGTGGAAACACCATATATTTT; CDR3aa: CASSTRTGSSGNTIYF
v_gene: TRBV7-9; d_gene: TRBD2; abundance: few; j_gene: TRBJ2-5; len: 14; CDR3nt: TGTGCCAGCAGCTTAGTACTAGCGGGGCAGACCCAGTACTTC; CDR3aa: CASSLVLAGQTQYF
v_gene: TRBV28; d_gene: -; abundance: few; j_gene: TRBJ2-4; len: 13; CDR3nt: TGTGCCAGCAGTTTATACAGGGTAAACATTCAGTACTTC; CDR3aa: CASSLYRVNIQYF
v_gene: TRBV4-1; d_gene: TRBD1; abundance: few; j_gene: TRBJ1-1; len: 16; CDR3nt: TGCGCCAGCAGCCAAGACTCAGGGGGGATGAACACTGAAGCTTTCTTT; CDR3aa: CASSQDSGGMNTEAFF
v_gene: TRBV4-2; d_gene: -; abundance: many; j_gene: TRBJ1-5; len: 14; CDR3nt: TGTGCCAGCAGCCAAGAGGGCGGGTTCCAGCCCCAGCATTTT; CDR3aa: CASSQEGGFQPQHF
v_gene: TRBV7-8; d_gene: -; abundance: many; j_gene: TRBJ2-2; len: 12; CDR3nt: TGTGCCAGCCTGGCCCGCCCCGGGGAGCTGTTTTTT; CDR3aa: CASLARPGELFF
v_gene: TRBV7-2; d_gene: -; abundance: many; j_gene: TRBJ2-2; len: 15; CDR3nt: TGTGCCAGCAGCTTAGCGGCCAGCGAAGGCGGGGAGCTGTTTTTT; CDR3aa: CASSLAASEGGELFF
v_gene: TRBV7-6; d_gene: -; abundance: -; j_gene: TRBJ2-2; len: 13; CDR3nt: TGTGCCCAAGGGGCAACGAACACCGGGGAGCTGTTTTTT; CDR3aa: CAQGATNTGELFF
v_gene: TRBV4-1; d_gene: TRBD1; abundance: few; j_gene: TRBJ1-6; len: 17; CDR3nt: TGCGCCAGCAGCCTCTATGTGGCGACAGGGGAGAATTCACCCCTCCACTTT; CDR3aa: CASSLYVATGENSPLHF